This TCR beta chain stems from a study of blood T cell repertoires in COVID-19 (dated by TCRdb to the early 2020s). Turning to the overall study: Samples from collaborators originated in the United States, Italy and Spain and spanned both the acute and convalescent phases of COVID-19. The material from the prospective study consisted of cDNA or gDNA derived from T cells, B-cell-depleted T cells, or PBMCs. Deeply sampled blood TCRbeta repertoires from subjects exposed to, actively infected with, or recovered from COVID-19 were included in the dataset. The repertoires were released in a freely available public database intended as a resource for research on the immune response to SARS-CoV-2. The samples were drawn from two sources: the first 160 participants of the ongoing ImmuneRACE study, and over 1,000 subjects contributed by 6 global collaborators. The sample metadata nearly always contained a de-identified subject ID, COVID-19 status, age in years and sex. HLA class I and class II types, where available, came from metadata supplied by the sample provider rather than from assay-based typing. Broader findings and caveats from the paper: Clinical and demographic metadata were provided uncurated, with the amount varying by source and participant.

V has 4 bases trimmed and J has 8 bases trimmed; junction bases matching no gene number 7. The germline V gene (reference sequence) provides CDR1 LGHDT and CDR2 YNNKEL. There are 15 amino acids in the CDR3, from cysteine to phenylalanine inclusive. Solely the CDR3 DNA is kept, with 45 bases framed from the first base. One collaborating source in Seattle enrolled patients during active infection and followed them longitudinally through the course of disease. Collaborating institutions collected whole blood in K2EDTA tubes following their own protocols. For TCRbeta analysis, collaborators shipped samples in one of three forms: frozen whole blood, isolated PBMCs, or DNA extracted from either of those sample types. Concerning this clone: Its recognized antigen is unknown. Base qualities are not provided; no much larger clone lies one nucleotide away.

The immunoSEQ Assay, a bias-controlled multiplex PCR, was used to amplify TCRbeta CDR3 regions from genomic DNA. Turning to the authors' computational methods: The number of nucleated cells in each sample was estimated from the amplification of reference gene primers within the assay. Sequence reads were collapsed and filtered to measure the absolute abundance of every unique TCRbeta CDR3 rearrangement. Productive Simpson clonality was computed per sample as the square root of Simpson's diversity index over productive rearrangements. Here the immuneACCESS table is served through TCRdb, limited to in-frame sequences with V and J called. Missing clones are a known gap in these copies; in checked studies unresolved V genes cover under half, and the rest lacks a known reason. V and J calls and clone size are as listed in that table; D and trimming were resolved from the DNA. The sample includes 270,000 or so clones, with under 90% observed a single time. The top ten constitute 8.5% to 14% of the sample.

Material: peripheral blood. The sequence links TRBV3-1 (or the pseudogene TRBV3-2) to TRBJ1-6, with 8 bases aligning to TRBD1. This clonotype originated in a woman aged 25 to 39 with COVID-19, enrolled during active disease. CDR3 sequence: CASSRQGMRDSPLHF. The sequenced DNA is TGTGCCAGCAGCCGACAGGGGATGCGGGATTCACCCCTCCACTTT.